The 23 T cell receptor beta chains listed next were all sequenced from one sample in a study of blood T cell repertoires in COVID-19. Repertoires were generated with immunoSEQ multiplex PCR, while TCRdb's copy carries only in-frame clones and drops some. The table records 150,000 or so clones, 80% to 85% of them present only once. The sample was PBMCs or T cells enriched from blood (not recorded which). The receptors were gathered from a woman aged 45-59 years who had been exposed to COVID-19.

The rearrangement links TRBV9 to TRBJ2-7; 7 positions match TRBD2. J lost 4 bases, V lost 2 bases, and 18 bases had no gene match. CDR3 size: 18 residues. Per the germline V gene, CDR1 is SGDLS and CDR2 is YYNGEE. CDR3 in DNA: TGTGCCAGCAGCGTTAGTCCAACCCTAGCGGAAGCAGGGTACGAGCAGTACTTC. Amino acid sequence: CASSVSPTLAEAGYEQYF.

The chain has TRBV5-5 and TRBJ2-1; no definite D call. CDR3 length equals 15 residues. V lost 1 base, J lost 5 bases, and 13 bases lay in between. The germline V gene has CDR1 SGHKS and CDR2 YYEKEE (reference sequence). The CDR3 protein is CASSLTEQRHNEQFF. The CDR3 DNA sequence: TGTGCCAGCAGCTTGACCGAACAGAGACACAATGAGCAGTTCTTC.

The rearrangement uses TRBV7-8 and TRBJ2-6; 8 nucleotides align to TRBD1. Germline trimming cut 5 bases from V and 2 bases from J; bases unmatched to any gene: 14. CDR1 SGHVS and CDR2 FQNEAQ come from the germline V gene. The CDR3 length is 19 residues. In DNA, the CDR3 is TGTGCCAGCAGCCCCCGGACAGGGAGCATCCCCACTGGGGCCAACGTCCTGACTTTC. Its protein is CASSPRTGSIPTGANVLTF.

The V and J genes are TRBV6-1 and TRBJ2-6; 11 bases are shared with TRBD1. CDR3 length: 16 amino acids. CDR1 is MNHNS, CDR2 SASEGT, per germline. V lost 2 bases and J lost 10; bases outside the gene matches: 7. CDR3 DNA: TGTGCCAGCAGTGAACGTCAAGGGACAGGGGGGAACGTCCTGACTTTC. It yields the protein CASSERQGTGGNVLTF.

CDR3 region: CASSLISEEPQHF. CDR3 sequence (DNA): TGTGCCAGCAGCCTCATATCTGAGGAGCCCCAGCATTTT. This chain links TRBV5-6 with TRBJ1-5; unclear D gene. Germline CDR1 SGHDT, CDR2 YYEEEE. The CDR3 is made up of 13 amino acids. Trimming stripped 4 bases from V and 8 bases from J, with 13 bases between.

The chain has TRBV5-5 and TRBJ2-2; D is unclear. There are 13 residues in the CDR3. Trimming took 1 base from V and 7 from J, leaving 8 bases between them. Germline V gene data show CDR1 as SGHKS and CDR2 as YYEKEE (reference sequence). The CDR3 is CASSLFYGGELFF. The CDR3, as DNA: TGTGCCAGCAGCTTGTTCTACGGCGGGGAGCTGTTTTTT. Filled out from reference TRBV5-5 and TRBJ2-2, the complete variable domain reads DAGVTQSPTHLIKTRGQQVTLRCSPISGHKSVSWYQQVLGQGPQFIFQYYEKEERGRGNFPDRFSARQFPNYSSELNVNALLLGDSALYLCASSLFYGGELFFGEGSRLTVL.

This chain uses TRBV19 with TRBJ1-2; 8 bases line up with TRBD1. Germline CDR1 is LNHDA and CDR2 is SQIVND (reference sequence). The CDR3 runs to 13 residues. The V gene end was trimmed by 7 bases and the J gene end by 3 bases; junction bases not matched to a gene: 4. The CDR3, as DNA: TGTGCCAGTAATCAGGGGGCGTACTATGGCTACACCTTC. It codes for CASNQGAYYGYTF.

This rearrangement joins TRBV7-2 to TRBJ1-2; D is perhaps TRBD1 (5 bases). The CDR3 contains 16 residues. Germline lookup yields CDR1 SGHTA and CDR2 FQGNSA. Trimming took 1 base from V and 5 from J, leaving 17 bases between them. DNA for the CDR3: TGTGCCAGCAGCTTAGAGTGGCAGGGACTTCTTTATGGCTACACCTTC. Its protein product is CASSLEWQGLLYGYTF.

V and J are TRBV9 and TRBJ2-1; TRBD2 matches 14 bases. The CDR3 spans 13 residues. With V trimmed by 4 bases and J by 13 bases, 4 bases remained unmatched. Germline CDR1 reads SGDLS; CDR2 reads YYNGEE. CDR3 region: CASSTTSGRAQFF. The CDR3 nucleotides are TGTGCCAGCAGCACGACTAGCGGGAGGGCCCAGTTCTTC.

The V and J genes are TRBV19 and TRBJ1-6; TRBD1 is a possible D gene (5 bases). In germline, CDR1 is LNHDA, CDR2 SQIVND (reference sequence). V lost 3 bases, J lost 7 bases, and 16 bases lay in between. The CDR3 contains 16 residues. CDR3 in DNA: TGTGCCAGTAGTATCGGACACTCCGTAATGAATTCACCCCTCCACTTT. Protein sequence: CASSIGHSVMNSPLHF.

This chain joins TRBV13 and TRBJ2-1; D possibly corresponds to TRBD2 (7 bases). CDR3 size: 14 residues. The germline V and J ends were trimmed by 8 bases and 4 bases, with 15 bases remaining between them. Germline CDR1 reads PRHDT; CDR2 reads FYEKMQ (reference sequence). This CDR3 is CASRLGGVYNEQFF. The CDR3 DNA reads as TGTGCCAGCCGACTAGGGGGGGTTTACAATGAGCAGTTCTTC.

The chain carries TRBV6-6 and TRBJ2-7; maybe TRBD2 (5 bases). The V gene lost 5 bases and the J gene lost 7 bases, with 15 bases spanning the gap. The length of the CDR3 is 13 residues. Germline V gives CDR1 MNHNY, CDR2 SVGAGI (reference sequence). In nucleotides, the CDR3 is TGTGCCAGCAGTCCATTTAGATCGGGGGAGCAGTACTTC. Amino acid sequence: CASSPFRSGEQYF.

This clone was recorded once. The rearrangement joins TRBV3-1 (or the pseudogene TRBV3-2) to TRBJ1-1; D gene uncertain. This CDR3 comprises 16 residues. Germline-derived CDR1 and CDR2 are LGHDT and YNNKEL (reference sequence). V dropped 0 bases and J dropped 3 bases, with 14 bases sitting between them. As DNA, the CDR3 is TGTGCCAGCAGCCAAGATCAGGTCGTACCGTACACTGAAGCTTTCTTT. It yields the protein CASSQDQVVPYTEAFF.

CDR3 protein: CASSVVLAGGLRSYNEQFF. For the CDR3, the DNA is TGTGCCAGCAGCGTAGTGTTAGCGGGGGGCCTAAGGTCCTACAATGAGCAGTTCTTC. The chain combines TRBV9 with TRBJ2-1, with 10 bases identical to TRBD2. Germline CDR1 reads SGDLS; CDR2 reads YYNGEE. The V and J ends lost 0 bases and 1 base, in that order; junction bases with no gene match: 10. This CDR3 comprises 19 residues.

V and J are TRBV3-1 (or the pseudogene TRBV3-2) and TRBJ2-5; maybe TRBD2 (5 bases). V was trimmed by 0 bases and J by 6 bases, leaving 11 bases between them. Germline V gives CDR1 LGHDT, CDR2 YNNKEL (reference sequence). The CDR3 spans 14 residues. The CDR3 protein is CASSQEAGQKTQYF. The CDR3 DNA reads as TGTGCCAGCAGCCAAGAGGCGGGTCAAAAGACCCAGTACTTC.

The rearrangement uses TRBV12-3 or TRBV12-4 and TRBJ2-5; D might be TRBD2 (6 bases). V lost 5 bases, J lost 5 bases, and 12 bases lay in between. The CDR3 length is 13 residues. As DNA, the CDR3 is TGTGCCAGCAGTATGGGGGGACTTGAGACCCAGTACTTC. It is translated as CASSMGGLETQYF.

This sequence joins TRBV19 and TRBJ1-5; D is possibly TRBD1 (5 bases). CDR1 LNHDA and CDR2 SQIVND come from the germline V gene (reference sequence). Trimming pared 7 bases from V and 3 bases from J, leaving 22 bases between. This CDR3 has 17 residues. The CDR3 is CASTADSSQGDNQPQHF. The CDR3 DNA sequence: TGTGCCAGTACCGCAGATTCATCCCAGGGTGACAATCAGCCCCAGCATTTT.

The DNA of the CDR3 is TGTGCCAGCAGTGTGGTCAGGGGGAACACTGAAGCTTTCTTT. This codes for CASSVVRGNTEAFF. This chain uses TRBV2 with TRBJ1-1, with D tentatively TRBD1 (6 bases). This CDR3 spans 14 amino acids. V lost 4 bases and J 1 base, leaving 10 bases between the germline ends. Germline CDR1 SNHLY, CDR2 FYNNEI.

This chain connects TRBV7-6 to TRBJ2-6; D is uncertain. Germline V gene data show CDR1 as SGHVS and CDR2 as FNYEAQ. V was shortened by 5 bases and J by 0 bases, with 8 bases between the two germline ends. The CDR3 is 15 residues long. CDR3 region: CASSARSSGANVLTF. Here the CDR3 DNA reads TGTGCCAGCAGCGCCCGGAGCTCTGGGGCCAACGTCCTGACTTTC.

The J gene is TRBJ1-1, the V gene TRBV5-1, with TRBD1 matching 7 bases. The V gene end was trimmed by 5 bases and the J gene end by 4 bases; junction bases not matched to a gene: 5. CDR3 length equals 13 residues. Germline lookup yields CDR1 SGHRS and CDR2 YFSETQ. The CDR3 loop reads CASSVTGRTEAFF. The CDR3 DNA reads as TGCGCCAGCAGTGTGACAGGGCGCACTGAAGCTTTCTTT.

This chain joins TRBV5-4 and TRBJ2-7, with 10 bases identical to TRBD1. The junction had 8 bases not matched to a gene; V was cut back by 0 bases and J by 8 bases. This CDR3 region has 15 residues. Germline assignment: CDR1 SGHNT and CDR2 YYREEE (reference sequence). The CDR3 DNA reads TGTGCCAGCAGCTTGGGAGCGGGACAGGGGAGTCAGCAGTACTTC. Translating it yields CASSLGAGQGSQQYF.

The V gene is TRBV9, the J gene TRBJ2-4, with 12 nucleotides matching TRBD2. With V trimmed by 0 bases and J by 0 bases, 10 bases remained unmatched. Germline assignment: CDR1 SGDLS and CDR2 YYNGEE. The CDR3 has 20 amino acids. The CDR3: CASSVALGLAGPIAKNIQYF. The CDR3 DNA is TGTGCCAGCAGCGTAGCACTGGGACTAGCGGGCCCTATAGCCAAAAACATTCAGTACTTC.

V gene TRBV9 combines with J gene TRBJ2-3, with 10 bases that match TRBD2. The CDR3 length is 17 residues. Germline-derived CDR1 and CDR2 are SGDLS and YYNGEE. J was trimmed by 1 base and V by 0 bases; bases with no gene match: 5. CDR3 sequence reads: CASSVAPSGGGTDTQYF. The CDR3 DNA sequence: TGTGCCAGCAGCGTAGCTCCTAGCGGGGGTGGCACAGATACGCAGTATTTT. Full variable domain (remainder filled in from reference TRBV9 and TRBJ2-3): DSGVTQTPKHLITATGQRVTLRCSPRSGDLSVYWYQQSLDQGLQFLIQYYNGEERAKGNILERFSAQQFPDLHSELNLSSLELGDSALYFCASSVAPSGGGTDTQYFGPGTRLTVL.